The T cell receptor (beta chain) described here comes from a study of T cell responses to AZD1222 COVID-19 vaccine. The repertoire was sequenced with immunoSEQ multiplex PCR; TCRdb's copy has only in-frame clones and lacks some. The profile covers about 55,000 clones, with around nine tenths appearing a single time and roughly 14% taken by the ten largest. The CDR3 has 12 amino acids. Germline V gene sequence: CDR1 MNHEY, CDR2 SVGAGI. Deletions cut 5 bases from V and 8 bases from J, with 10 bases between. This specimen was peripheral blood, taken on day 0 of AZD1222 vaccination. The genes are TRBV6-5 and TRBJ2-1; D is possibly TRBD1 (6 bases). The TCR sequence derives from an adult in good health. The CDR3 protein is CASSQTGHEQFF. The CDR3 DNA reads TGTGCCAGCAGTCAGACAGGCCATGAGCAGTTCTTC.